This passage covers 28 T cell receptor beta chains from one sample sequenced in a study of glioma-infiltrating T cells. TCR alpha and beta CDR3 regions were amplified from RNA using iRepertoire nested multiplex PCR. TCRdb processed the multiplex PCR reads anew with MiXCR; each CDR3 protein has one entry. The sample carries 150,000 to 200,000 distinct CDR3 sequences, about 46% recorded once. Sequencing was done on a sample of glioma tissue, nonneoplastic brain tissue, or PBMCs (not recorded which). All receptors derive from a human donor with low-grade glioma or glioblastoma, undergoing nonglioma brain surgery, or in good health (not recorded which).

The V and J genes are TRBV3-1 and TRBJ2-7, with 7 bases aligning to TRBD1. The V segment lost 5 bases and the J segment 3 bases; nucleotides outside the gene matches: 4. There are 13 residues in the CDR3. From germline, CDR1 is LGHDT and CDR2 YNNKEL (reference sequence). In nucleotides, the CDR3 is TGTGCCAGCAGCAACCGGACAGGCTACGAGCAGTACTTC. Its translation is CASSNRTGYEQYF.

Regarding this clonotype: This sequence may be a read error, since a much larger clone differs from it by one base. Because the CDR3 is missing its conserved closing phenylalanine or tryptophan, this is likely a read error. V usage is TRBV6-2 or TRBV6-3 and J usage is TRBJ2-7; D not certain. This CDR3 has 14 residues. Germline V gives CDR1 MNHEY, CDR2 SVGEGT. V lost 0 bases and J 2 bases, leaving 8 bases between the germline ends. CDR3 protein: CASSYSPGPYEQYL. The CDR3 nucleotides read TGTGCCAGCAGTTACTCGCCAGGCCCCTACGAGCAGTACCTC.

The V call is TRBV6-2 or TRBV6-3, the J call TRBJ2-3; D gene ambiguous. Trimming took 9 bases from V and 0 from J, leaving 10 bases between them. The length of the CDR3 is 13 residues. Germline CDR1 reads MNHEY; CDR2 reads SVGEGT. The chain's CDR3 is CARTTTSTDTQYF. The CDR3 coding sequence is TGTGCCAGAACCACGACTAGCACAGATACGCAGTATTTT.

A single count supports this clonotype. The junction departs from the called germline gene at one end, perhaps through a read error. The V and J genes are TRBV6-1 and TRBJ2-2; D is unresolved. Germline assignment: CDR1 MNHNS and CDR2 SASEGT. This CDR3 region has 14 residues. The CDR3 DNA follows: TGTGCCAGCATTATATTACATTACACCGGTGAGCTGTTTTTT. Amino acids: CASIILHYTGELFF.

This clonotype has only a few counts. A read error may be the cause here, since a much bigger clone is one base away. V and J are TRBV28 and TRBJ1-2, with D possibly TRBD1 on 5 matching bases. CDR1 is MDHEN and CDR2 is SYDVKM in the germline V gene. This CDR3 has 12 residues. Between the trimmed V and J ends, which lost 7 bases and 2 bases, there was a span of 8 bases. The chain's CDR3 is CASKRDNYGYTF. The CDR3, as DNA: TGTGCCAGCAAAAGGGACAACTATGGCTACACCTTC.

The chain is built from TRBV25-1 and TRBJ2-2; no reliable D call. Germline V gives CDR1 MGHDK, CDR2 SYGVNS. This CDR3 contains 17 residues. V was pared by 3 bases and J by 7 bases, with 21 bases between. The CDR3 coding sequence is TGTGCCAGCAGTGAGGGCATATCAGCAGGTATCGTCGGGGAGCTGTTTTTT. Encoded protein: CASSEGISAGIVGELFF.

This chain connects TRBV11-2 to TRBJ2-1; 11 positions match TRBD2. This CDR3 contains 14 residues. The V gene end was trimmed by 8 bases and the J gene end by 6 bases; junction bases not matched to a gene: 6. Germline V gene sequence: CDR1 SGHAT, CDR2 FQNNGV. The CDR3 DNA is TGTGCCAGCGGCCGTAGCGGGAGGGGCAATGAGCAGTTCTTC. Amino acids: CASGRSGRGNEQFF.

The rearrangement uses TRBV9 and TRBJ2-7; possible D gene TRBD2, 7 bases. The CDR3 has 16 residues. V gave up 1 base and J gave up 7 bases, with 21 bases separating them. CDR1 SGDLS and CDR2 YYNGEE come from the germline V gene. This CDR3 reads CASSVSGTNGVTEQYF. The CDR3 nucleotides are TGTGCCAGCAGCGTAAGCGGGACAAACGGAGTAACAGAGCAGTACTTC.

This clonotype was seen repeatedly, ten times or more. The chain has TRBV28 and TRBJ2-5; no firm D call. Germline V gene lookup returns CDR1 MDHEN and CDR2 SYDVKM. The CDR3 contains 16 residues. Deletions cut 2 bases from V and 4 bases from J, with 17 bases between. The CDR3 DNA reads as TGTGCCAGCAGTTTAGGGCAGTCCGTGAGTTTAGAGACCCAGTACTTC. As protein: CASSLGQSVSLETQYF.

A word on this clonotype: A read error is possible here, since a much larger clone lies one base away. The chain combines TRBV28 with TRBJ2-3; TRBD2 is a possible D gene (6 bases). Trimming removed 6 bases at V and 5 bases at J, with 15 bases between. This CDR3 is built from 14 residues. Germline CDR1 MDHEN, CDR2 SYDVKM. The CDR3 loop reads CASRGGTLQDTQYF. The CDR3 nucleotides read TGTGCCAGCAGGGGGGGAACCCTTCAAGATACGCAGTATTTT.

About this clonotype: A much larger clone is a single base away; this may be a read error. The chain has TRBV2 and TRBJ1-1; D is unresolved. Germline V gene lookup returns CDR1 SNHLY and CDR2 FYNNEI. V lost 3 bases and J lost 4, with 9 bases in between. There are 13 residues in the CDR3. The CDR3 DNA reads TGTGCCAGCAGTGAGGCCCTGAGCACTGAAGCTTTCTTT. Translating gives CASSEALSTEAFF.

J is TRBJ1-4 and V is TRBV12-3 or TRBV12-4; D unclear. The CDR3 sequence is 17 residues long. Trimming removed 9 bases at V and 5 bases at J, with 25 bases between. CDR3 loop: CAREMGGTTLQNEKLFF. CDR3 nucleotides: TGTGCCAGGGAAATGGGAGGCACTACTCTTCAAAATGAAAAACTGTTTTTT.

This clonotype occurred a few times. The gene calls are TRBV9 and TRBJ1-1, with unresolved D. From germline, CDR1 is SGDLS and CDR2 YYNGEE. The CDR3 is 12 residues long. Trimming took off 3 bases at V and 7 bases at J, with 10 bases between the two ends. The CDR3 coding sequence is TGTGCCAGCAGCGAAAGGACGGGTGAAGCTTTCTTT. Protein: CASSERTGEAFF. The entire variable domain, with the rest obtained from reference TRBV9 and TRBJ1-1, is as follows: DSGVTQTPKHLITATGQRVTLRCSPRSGDLSVYWYQQSLDQGLQFLIQYYNGEERAKGNILERFSAQQFPDLHSELNLSSLELGDSALYFCASSERTGEAFFGQGTRLTVV.

Many counts were recorded for this clonotype. This chain connects TRBV20-1 to TRBJ2-7; 10 bases are a match to TRBD2. The CDR3 extends over 13 amino acids. J gave up 2 bases and V 7 bases, and 5 bases lay outside the gene matches. Germline lookup yields CDR1 DFQATT and CDR2 SNEGSKA (reference sequence). The CDR3 DNA sequence: TGCAGTGTTCGGACTAGCGGAACCTACGAGCAGTACTTC. As protein: CSVRTSGTYEQYF.

This clonotype was counted only a few times. The rearrangement joins TRBV24-1 to TRBJ2-1; TRBD1 matches at 7 bases. The CDR3 is 16 residues long. J was trimmed by 4 bases and V by 3 bases; bases with no gene match: 8. CDR1 KGHDR and CDR2 SFDVKD come from the germline V gene. The CDR3 DNA reads TGTGCCACCAGTGATCCGTGGGACAGCCTATACAATGAGCAGTTCTTC. It translates to CATSDPWDSLYNEQFF.

This clonotype was detected ten times or more. The CDR3 region is CASSLDGTDGRLYGYTF. As DNA, the CDR3 is TGCGCCAGCAGCTTGGACGGGACAGATGGCCGCCTATATGGCTACACCTTC. The genes are TRBV5-1 and TRBJ1-2; TRBD1 aligns across 7 bases. Germline V gene data show CDR1 as SGHRS and CDR2 as YFSETQ. The CDR3 is 17 amino acids. The V and J ends lost 0 bases and 5 bases, in that order; junction bases with no gene match: 13.

About this clonotype: At one of its ends the junction is not consistent with the germline gene, which may arise from a read error. The J gene is TRBJ2-3, the V gene TRBV20-1; a possible D gene is TRBD2 (6 bases). Germline V lookup: CDR1 DFQATT, CDR2 SNEGSKA (reference sequence). CDR3 size: 15 residues. CDR3 DNA sequence: TGCAGTGCTCATACCGGGAGTAGCGGTACAGATACGAAGTATTTT. Translation gives CSAHTGSSGTDTKYF.

A remark on this clonotype: Given a much more abundant clone one base away, this may be a read error. The CDR3 coding sequence is TGCAGTGCTATCGACGGGGGAAGGGTGGTCGAGCAGTACTTC. It specifies CSAIDGGRVVEQYF. V usage is TRBV20-1 and J usage is TRBJ2-7; TRBD2 might be the D (6 bases). V was shortened by 4 bases and J by 6 bases, with 19 bases between the two germline ends. Per germline, CDR1 DFQATT and CDR2 SNEGSKA (reference sequence). The CDR3 spans 14 residues.

Concerning this clonotype itself: Relative to the germline gene, one junction end is altered; a read error may explain this. The chain has TRBV15 and TRBJ2-5, with no clear D. Germline-derived CDR1 and CDR2 are LNHNV and YYDKDF (reference sequence). CDR3 length equals 12 residues. CDR3 protein: CANSRAQETKYF. The CDR3 DNA is TGTGCCAACAGCAGAGCTCAAGAGACCAAGTACTTC.

This clonotype was found many times. This chain connects TRBV6-1 to TRBJ2-7; weak D call: TRBD2 (6 bases). The CDR3 sequence is 15 residues long. The ends were cut back, 3 bases at V and 0 bases at J, with 12 bases in the middle. The germline CDR1 and CDR2 sequences are MNHNS and SASEGT. The CDR3 region is CASSDNSGLSYEQYF. CDR3 sequence (DNA): TGTGCCAGCAGTGATAATAGCGGACTCTCCTACGAGCAGTACTTC.

This clonotype occurred many times. This chain joins TRBV20-1 and TRBJ1-6, with no clear D. From germline, CDR1 is DFQATT and CDR2 SNEGSKA (reference sequence). This CDR3 spans 16 amino acids. The V end lost 4 bases, the J end lost 7 bases, and 20 bases lay between the germline ends. CDR3 amino acids: CSAIHPRGSGNSPLHF. The CDR3 nucleotides are TGCAGTGCTATCCATCCAAGAGGCTCTGGAAATTCACCCCTCCACTTT.

The V call is TRBV14, the J call TRBJ2-5; 14 bases match TRBD2. V was clipped by 5 bases and J by 4 bases; unmatched bases: 12. This CDR3 contains 18 residues. The germline V gene encodes CDR1 SGHDN and CDR2 FVKESK. The CDR3 loop is CASSDHGTSGRFVETQYF. The DNA for the CDR3 is TGTGCCAGCAGCGATCACGGGACTAGCGGGAGATTCGTAGAGACCCAGTACTTC.

Only a few counts were recorded for this clonotype. A read error may be the cause here, since a much bigger clone is one base away. The chain combines TRBV20-1 with TRBJ1-1; no reliable D call. V was cut by 5 bases and J by 7 bases, with 11 bases left in between. CDR1 and CDR2 from the germline V gene are DFQATT and SNEGSKA (reference sequence). The CDR3 is made up of 11 amino acids. As DNA, the CDR3 is TGCAGTGCTTTACGAGCTCGTGAAGCTTTCTTT. This encodes CSALRAREAFF.

This clonotype turned up a few times. The gene calls are TRBV14 and TRBJ2-1; D remains unclear. Germline-derived CDR1 and CDR2 are SGHDN and FVKESK. The CDR3 is 13 amino acids. Trimming pared 0 bases from V and 9 bases from J, leaving 9 bases between. The CDR3 nucleotides are TGTGCCAGCAGCCAAGATATGTTTTCTGAGCAGTTCTTC. It yields the protein CASSQDMFSEQFF.

The V and J genes are TRBV28 and TRBJ2-1, with unresolved D. The CDR3 runs 16 residues. Trimming took 5 bases from V and 4 from J, leaving 18 bases between them. The germline V gene encodes CDR1 MDHEN and CDR2 SYDVKM. CDR3 nucleotide sequence: TGTGCCAGCAGTCCTTCGTACTGGAGTGTTTACAATGAGCAGTTCTTC. It specifies CASSPSYWSVYNEQFF.

This chain links TRBV28 with TRBJ2-7; D is tentatively TRBD1 or TRBD2 (5 bases each). V was pared by 6 bases and J by 12 bases, with 24 bases between. This CDR3 has 14 amino acids. CDR1 is MDHEN, CDR2 SYDVKM, per germline. DNA of the CDR3: TGTGCCAGCAGCCTGACCGGGGCTAGCCGGCAAACGTACTTC. Translation gives CASSLTGASRQTYF.

This clonotype has at least ten counts. This chain uses TRBV18 with TRBJ1-2; D remains ambiguous. The V end lost 4 bases, the J end lost 6 bases, and 12 bases lay between the germline ends. This CDR3 has 13 residues. Germline V gene data show CDR1 as KGHSH and CDR2 as LQKENI. CDR3 nucleotides: TGTGCCAGCTCACAGGACCCTGAAAATGGCTACACCTTC. This gives the protein CASSQDPENGYTF.

About this clonotype: An end of the junction does not agree with germline; a read error may underlie this. The chain employs TRBV6-6 and TRBJ2-1; TRBD1 matches 9 bases. This CDR3 is built from 18 residues. In germline, CDR1 is MNHNY, CDR2 SVGAGI (reference sequence). Written as DNA, the CDR3 is TGTGCCAGCAGTTACGGTTTCGCGACAGGGGGTCGTAAGGATGAGCAGCTCTTC. Its translation: CASSYGFATGGRKDEQLF.